This TCR beta chain stems from a study of long-term antiretroviral therapy in people with HIV. The CDR3 contains 16 residues. The V gene's germline CDR1 is SEHNR and CDR2 FQNEAQ (reference sequence). Trimming at V came to 5 bases and at J to 7 bases, leaving 8 bases not matched to a gene. Run at survey level, the immunoSEQ assay was version v3.0. The data were produced by immunoSEQ multiplex PCR, yet TCRdb's version contains in-frame clones alone and is incomplete. The repertoire holds 20,000 to 25,000 clones, with roughly 94% as singletons. This sequence was found in a woman in her fifties or sixties with HIV. Source: unsorted PBMCs, taken around 5 years after starting antiretroviral therapy. The chain links TRBV7-9 to TRBJ2-2; 12 nucleotides match TRBD1. The CDR3 DNA is TGTGCCAGCAGCCTACTGGGACAGGGGGCGATCGGGGAGCTGTTTTTT. It yields the protein CASSLLGQGAIGELFF.